This T cell receptor beta chain was profiled in a study of T-cell reconstitution after alpha-beta-depleted transplantation in children. Findings of the study overall: From newly produced T cells came most of the T-cell counts and diversity one year after transplant. Expanded graft clones, several hundred of them, were reportedly the source of alpha-beta T cells about two months after transplant. There were some patients whose high TCRbeta diversity at day 60 came from surviving recipient T cells and thymic progenitors.

Unique molecular identifiers were built into the TCRbeta library. Using its own MiXCR run on the PCR reads, TCRdb lists one record per CDR3 protein. The sample shows about a million distinct CDR3 sequences, about 30% of them seen only once. A word on this clonotype: What it binds is not known.

Sequenced here: PBMCs, mostly from graft donor cells, sampled 360 days after TCRalphabeta/CD19-depleted stem cell transplant. This receptor was obtained from a boy in the first two years of life who had a stem cell transplant for SCID, so the T cells may come from the graft donor.

CDR3 sequence: CASSWTSGLEQYF. The CDR3 DNA reads TGTGCCAGCAGTTGGACTAGCGGGCTCGAGCAGTACTTC. The genes are TRBV28 and TRBJ2-7; 11 nucleotides align to TRBD2. J gave up 6 bases and V 4 bases, and 2 bases lay outside the gene matches. The germline V gene encodes CDR1 MDHEN and CDR2 SYDVKM. This CDR3 is built from 13 residues.